The present entry profiles one T cell receptor (beta chain) with its context. TCRdb keeps only in-frame clones here, not all; method: immunoSEQ multiplex PCR. The data hold 20,000 to 25,000 clones, with 70% to 90% observed a single time. This specimen comes from a study of T cell changes during pregnancy in multiple sclerosis. Germline CDR1 is SGDLS and CDR2 is YYNGEE. This CDR3 has 15 amino acids. The J segment lost 5 bases and the V segment lost 5 bases, leaving 6 bases of the junction unmatched. This chain links TRBV9 with TRBJ2-1; TRBD2 matches 11 bases. The receptor was derived from a female donor in good health, enrolled as a control in a pregnancy study. This material consisted of CD8+ T cells from peripheral blood mononuclear cells, taken in the first trimester of pregnancy. The CDR3 region has the DNA TGTGCCAGCAGTGGGACTAGCGGAATAAACAATGAGCAGTTCTTC. Its protein product is CASSGTSGINNEQFF.